This passage covers 18 T cell receptor beta chains from one sample sequenced in a study of a mutant IDH1 vaccine in newly diagnosed glioma listed by TCRdb under 2021. No antigens are known for them. Library method: the immunoSEQ multiplex PCR assay. TCRdb's version of the immuneACCESS table is confined to in-frame rearrangements and falls short of the full clone set. An unresolved V gene accounts for under half of the shortfall where checked; the remainder is of unknown origin. Recorded for this sample are approximately 25,000 clones; around 82% of them occurred a single time. Around 2.8% of the sample is taken by the ten largest. In the paper's terms, the time point label means: week 47, end of study. Each vaccine dose, consisting of 300 ug of a 20-mer mutant IDH1 peptide in Montanide, was administered subcutaneously with topical imiquimod. This specimen consisted of PBMCs, obtained from a glioma patient whose treatment included an IDH1 peptide vaccine. The receptors derive from a man in his forties or fifties with glioma.

The V gene is TRBV27, the J gene TRBJ2-1; weak D call: TRBD2 (6 bases). The germline V and J ends were trimmed by 2 bases and 0 bases, with 20 bases remaining between them. This CDR3 is 19 amino acids long. Germline loops: CDR1 MNHEY, CDR2 SMNVEV (reference sequence). The CDR3 region has the DNA TGTGCCAGCAGTTTAGGGGGACCTCCGCGGGATAGCTCCTACAATGAGCAGTTCTTC. Translating it yields CASSLGGPPRDSSYNEQFF.

The rearrangement uses TRBV7-9 and TRBJ1-2; 8 bases are a match to TRBD1. The length of the CDR3 is 13 residues. Germline V gene lookup returns CDR1 SEHNR and CDR2 FQNEAQ (reference sequence). V gave up 9 bases and J gave up 0 bases; unmatched junction bases: 3. The CDR3 DNA is TGTGCCAGTACGACAGGGGCTAACTATGGCTACACCTTC. Protein sequence: CASTTGANYGYTF.

V gene TRBV19 combines with J gene TRBJ1-4; D is possibly TRBD1 (6 bases). The germline V and J ends were trimmed by 10 bases and 4 bases, with 13 bases remaining between them. CDR3 size: 13 residues. Germline CDR1 is LNHDA and CDR2 is SQIVND (reference sequence). This chain's CDR3 is CATNEDSNEKLFF. The CDR3 DNA reads TGTGCCACCAACGAGGACAGTAATGAAAAACTGTTTTTT.

The chain recombines TRBV7-3 with TRBJ2-5, with D possibly matching TRBD2 (5 bases). Trimming shortened V by 5 bases and J by 5 bases, and 12 bases separated the two germline ends. The CDR3 runs 13 residues. Germline loops: CDR1 SGHTA, CDR2 FQGTGA. The CDR3 DNA is TGTGCCAGCAGCCGAGGGATTTTTGAGACCCAGTACTTC. It encodes CASSRGIFETQYF.

In its sample, this clone was seen once. The CDR3 DNA sequence: TGTGCCACCAGTCTTTCAGGTGGGCCCTCTGGGGCCAACGTCCTGACTTTC. This gives the protein CATSLSGGPSGANVLTF. This sequence joins TRBV15 and TRBJ2-6; no clear D gene. Trimming pared 6 bases from V and 0 bases from J, leaving 15 bases between. This CDR3 is built from 17 residues. From germline, CDR1 is LNHNV and CDR2 YYDKDF (reference sequence).

In its sample, this clone was seen once. The chain recombines TRBV28 with TRBJ2-2; 12 bases fit TRBD2. The germline V gene has CDR1 MDHEN and CDR2 SYDVKM. Trimming cost V 8 bases and J 7 bases; bases outside gene matches: 17. The CDR3 contains 18 residues. The CDR3: CASRYRLTSGSVGGELFF. The CDR3 DNA reads TGTGCCAGCCGGTACCGTCTGACTAGCGGGAGTGTCGGCGGGGAGCTGTTTTTT.

J is TRBJ2-1 and V is TRBV4-3, with D tentatively TRBD2 (6 bases). CDR1 and CDR2 (germline): LGHNA, YSLEER. V was shortened by 4 bases and J by 4 bases, with 14 bases between the two germline ends. CDR3 length: 15 amino acids. In DNA form, the CDR3 reads TGCGCCAGCAGCCGAGAGCCGGGGGTTTACAATGAGCAGTTCTTC. Protein: CASSREPGVYNEQFF.

This chain connects TRBV6-4 to TRBJ2-7, with 9 bases fitting TRBD2. J gave up 0 bases and V 10 bases, and 10 bases lay outside the gene matches. Germline V lookup: CDR1 MRHNA, CDR2 SNTAGT. The CDR3 covers 15 residues. The DNA of the CDR3 is TGTGCCACCCGGCGGCTAGCGGGAAGCTCCTACGAGCAGTACTTC. As protein: CATRRLAGSSYEQYF.

The chain links TRBV29-1 to TRBJ1-1; no reliable D call. V gave up 2 bases and J gave up 0 bases, with 7 bases separating them. Germline values: CDR1 SQVTM, CDR2 ANQGSEA. The CDR3 extends over 13 amino acids. The CDR3 is CSVENDLNTEAFF. DNA for the CDR3: TGCAGCGTTGAAAACGATTTGAACACTGAAGCTTTCTTT.

The chain has TRBV10-1 and TRBJ1-3; 7 bases fit TRBD1. Looked up from germline, CDR1 is WNHNN and CDR2 is SYGVQD (reference sequence). The V and J ends lost 0 bases and 4 bases, in that order; junction bases with no gene match: 18. This CDR3 region has 20 residues. The CDR3 is CASSESRRQGARLLGNTIYF. The DNA for the CDR3 is TGCGCCAGCAGTGAGTCGAGGAGACAGGGAGCCAGACTCTTAGGAAACACCATATATTTT.

This clone was recorded a few times. The chain has TRBV19 and TRBJ2-2; 13 nucleotides match TRBD2. V lost 4 bases, J lost 9 bases, and 8 bases stayed unmatched. The CDR3 extends over 16 amino acids. CDR1 and CDR2 (germline): LNHDA, SQIVND (reference sequence). The CDR3 sequence is CASSTRLAGGHRELFF. The CDR3, as DNA: TGTGCCAGTAGTACGCGACTAGCGGGAGGTCACCGGGAGCTGTTTTTT.

V usage is TRBV6-6 and J usage is TRBJ2-1, with D perhaps matching TRBD1 or TRBD2 (6 bases each). Looked up from germline, CDR1 is MNHNY and CDR2 is SVGAGI (reference sequence). The CDR3 extends over 15 amino acids. V was cut by 2 bases and J by 2 bases, with 10 bases left in between. As DNA, the CDR3 is TGTGCCAGCAGTTACGGAGGGGGTGCCTACAATGAGCAGTTCTTC. This gives the protein CASSYGGGAYNEQFF.

This chain links TRBV9 with TRBJ1-5, with D unresolved. Trimming stripped 0 bases from V and 0 bases from J, with 7 bases between. Per germline, CDR1 SGDLS and CDR2 YYNGEE. The CDR3 runs to 15 residues. The CDR3 is CASSVVAHSNQPQHF. The CDR3 nucleotides are TGTGCCAGCAGCGTAGTTGCCCATAGCAATCAGCCCCAGCATTTT.

V is TRBV29-1 and J is TRBJ1-2; 7 nucleotides line up with TRBD1. CDR3 length: 12 residues. CDR1 and CDR2 from the germline V gene are SQVTM and ANQGSEA. J lost 2 bases, V lost 3 bases, and 0 bases had no gene match. The CDR3 DNA reads TGCAGCGTTGACAGGGGGAACTATGGCTACACCTTC. Its protein product is CSVDRGNYGYTF.

The chain links TRBV5-5 to TRBJ2-3; weak D call: TRBD2 (6 bases). Germline loops: CDR1 SGHKS, CDR2 YYEKEE (reference sequence). Between the trimmed V and J ends, which lost 2 bases and 3 bases, there was a span of 13 bases. The CDR3 consists of 15 residues. CDR3 DNA sequence: TGTGCCAGCAGCTTCACCCTCGGAGGGACAGATACGCAGTATTTT. Protein: CASSFTLGGTDTQYF.

The genes are TRBV7-9 and TRBJ2-5; 13 nucleotides align to TRBD2. V was pared by 8 bases and J by 10 bases, with 10 bases of the junction left unmatched. CDR3 size: 14 residues. Germline CDR1 reads SEHNR; CDR2 reads FQNEAQ (reference sequence). In DNA form, the CDR3 reads TGTGCCAGCTTCTCTACTAGCGGGAGGGCGGTCCAGTACTTC. Translating gives CASFSTSGRAVQYF.

The V gene is TRBV7-6, the J gene TRBJ2-3; D remains unclear. Per germline, CDR1 SGHVS and CDR2 FNYEAQ. The CDR3 spans 16 residues. V dropped 0 bases and J dropped 2 bases, with 12 bases sitting between them. The CDR3 is CASSLAARFFTDTQYF. The CDR3 DNA follows: TGTGCCAGCAGCTTAGCAGCCAGATTTTTCACAGATACGCAGTATTTT. Drawing the rest from reference TRBV7-6 and TRBJ2-3, the complete variable domain is GAGVSQSPRYKVTKRGQDVALRCDPISGHVSLYWYRQALGQGPEFLTYFNYEAQQDKSGLPNDRFSAERPEGSISTLTIQRTEQRDSAMYRCASSLAARFFTDTQYFGPGTRLTVL.

V is TRBV5-1 and J is TRBJ1-1, with D unresolved. The CDR3 is 15 residues long. Germline values: CDR1 SGHRS, CDR2 YFSETQ. V lost 4 bases and J lost 0, with 13 bases in between. CDR3 sequence: CASSPGRIMNTEAFF. The CDR3 nucleotides read TGCGCCAGCAGCCCCGGACGGATAATGAACACTGAAGCTTTCTTT.